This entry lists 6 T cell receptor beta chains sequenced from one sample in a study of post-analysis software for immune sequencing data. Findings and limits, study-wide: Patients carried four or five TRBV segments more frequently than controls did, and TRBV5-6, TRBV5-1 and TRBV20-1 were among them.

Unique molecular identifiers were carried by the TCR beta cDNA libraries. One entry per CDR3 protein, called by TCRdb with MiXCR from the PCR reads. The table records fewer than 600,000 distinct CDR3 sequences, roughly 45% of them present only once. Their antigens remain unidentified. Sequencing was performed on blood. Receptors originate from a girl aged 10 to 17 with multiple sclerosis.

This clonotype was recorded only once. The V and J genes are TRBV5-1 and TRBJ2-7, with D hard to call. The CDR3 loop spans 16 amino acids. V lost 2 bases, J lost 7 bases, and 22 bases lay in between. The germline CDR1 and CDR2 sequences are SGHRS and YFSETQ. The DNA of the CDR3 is TGCGCCAGCAGCTTAGCACCGGGTCATCCCCTAGGAGAGCAGTACTTC. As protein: CASSLAPGHPLGEQYF.

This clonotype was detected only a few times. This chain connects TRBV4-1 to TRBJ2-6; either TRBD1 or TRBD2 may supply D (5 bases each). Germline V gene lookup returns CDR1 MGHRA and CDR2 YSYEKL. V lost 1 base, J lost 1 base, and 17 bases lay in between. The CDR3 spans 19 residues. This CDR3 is CASSQGPKGPLSGANVLTF. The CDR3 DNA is TGCGCCAGCAGCCAAGGACCAAAGGGACCGTTATCTGGGGCCAACGTCCTGACTTTC.

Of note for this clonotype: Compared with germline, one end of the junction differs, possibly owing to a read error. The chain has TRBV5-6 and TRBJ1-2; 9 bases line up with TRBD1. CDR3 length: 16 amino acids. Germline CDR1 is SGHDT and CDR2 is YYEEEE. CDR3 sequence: CASSSVQGAYGYGDTF. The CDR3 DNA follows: TGTGCCAGCAGCTCCGTACAGGGGGCATACGGCTATGGCGACACCTTC.

CDR3 in amino acids: CASSLQGAGRGGYTF. CDR3 bases: TGTGCCAGCAGTTTACAGGGGGCAGGTCGCGGTGGCTACACCTTC. J is TRBJ1-2 and V is TRBV28, with 8 bases that match TRBD1. Per germline, CDR1 MDHEN and CDR2 SYDVKM. The J segment lost 7 bases and the V segment lost 2 bases, leaving 9 bases of the junction unmatched. This CDR3 region has 15 residues.

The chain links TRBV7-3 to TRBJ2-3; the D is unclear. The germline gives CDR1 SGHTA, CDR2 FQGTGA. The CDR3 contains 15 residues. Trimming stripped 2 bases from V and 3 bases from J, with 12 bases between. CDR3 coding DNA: TGTGCCAGCAGCTTAGCGTCGGGTGAGACAGATACGCAGTATTTT. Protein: CASSLASGETDTQYF. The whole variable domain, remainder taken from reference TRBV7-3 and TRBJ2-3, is GAGVSQTPSNKVTEKGKYVELRCDPISGHTALYWYRQSLGQGPEFLIYFQGTGAADDSGLPNDRFFAVRPEGSVSTLKIQRTERGDSAVYLCASSLASGETDTQYFGPGTRLTVL.

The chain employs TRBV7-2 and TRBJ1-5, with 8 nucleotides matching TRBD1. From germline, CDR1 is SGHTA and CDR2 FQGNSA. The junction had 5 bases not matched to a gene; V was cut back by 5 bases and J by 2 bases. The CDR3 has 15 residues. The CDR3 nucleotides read TGTGCCAGCAGCCCCGACAGGGGTGGCAATCAGCCCCAGCATTTT. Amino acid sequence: CASSPDRGGNQPQHF.